These 24 T cell receptor beta chains originate from one sample sequenced in a study of response to subunit inactivated influenza vaccine (dated by TCRdb to about 2018). The library was obtained by RT-PCR. Instrument used: Illumina HiSeq 2500. Using fastp trimming at Q25 and MiXCR clonotype assembly, TCRdb reanalyzed the public sequencing data and kept in-frame beta chains. Duplicate CDR3 protein sequences are folded into a single record with the most common DNA and genes. The sample profile shows 150,000 to 200,000 distinct CDR3 sequences; approximately 12% of them were found once. Clones ranked in the top ten supply 25% to 35% of the sample. These same data were also listed under a study on T cells expressing NK-cell markers. The second investigation adds: 5'RACE template switching, by which a universal primer site and unique molecular identifiers were added, was used to make TCR beta cDNA libraries.

Sequences were derived from CD8+ T cells sorted from PBMCs, sampled less than 13 days after vaccination. Every receptor here comes from a man between 45 and 60 years old who received an inactivated influenza vaccine. Donor details come from another sample of the same person, matched by shared clones.

This clonotype was observed many times. The chain links TRBV15 to TRBJ1-2, with 7 bases lining up with TRBD1. Trimming took 5 bases from V and 4 from J; bases not matched to a gene: 10. This CDR3 is built from 15 residues. Germline CDR1 LNHNV, CDR2 YYDKDF (reference sequence). For the CDR3, the DNA is TGTGCCACCAGCCCACGCGGGGACAGCTTCTATGGCTACACCTTC. Translating it yields CATSPRGDSFYGYTF.

In regard to this clonotype: Being one base from a much bigger clone, this may be a read error. The genes are TRBV10-3 and TRBJ2-1; 10 nucleotides match TRBD1. Per germline, CDR1 ENHRY and CDR2 SYGVKD. This CDR3 contains 13 residues. With 8 bases clipped from V and 7 bases from J, the junction kept 5 bases outside the gene matches. As DNA, the CDR3 is TGTGCCATCGGGGGACAGGGGAATAATGAGCAGTTCTTC. Translation gives CAIGGQGNNEQFF.

This clonotype was recorded only once. Mismatch with germline at one junction end may stem from a read error. The V call is TRBV9, the J call TRBJ1-6, with 7 bases identical to TRBD1. There are 15 residues in the CDR3. Per germline, CDR1 SGDLS and CDR2 YYNGEE. The CDR3 DNA follows: TGTACCAGCAGCGGCTCGACAGGGTGGAATTCACCCCTCCACTTT. Translated, it gives CTSSGSTGWNSPLHF. Supplemented by reference TRBV9 and TRBJ1-6, the full variable domain reads DSGVTQTPKHLITATGQRVTLRCSPRSGDLSVYWYQQSLDQGLQFLIQYYNGEERAKGNILERFSAQQFPDLHSELNLSSLELGDSALYFCTSSGSTGWNSPLHFGNGTRLTVT.

This clonotype has just a few counts. The chain combines TRBV9 with TRBJ2-5, with unresolved D. CDR1 is SGDLS and CDR2 is YYNGEE in the germline V gene. This CDR3 is built from 14 residues. V was clipped by 0 bases and J by 9 bases, with 15 bases between them. The DNA of the CDR3 is TGTGCCAGCAGCGTAGCTCCCGGTGACTTGTCCCAGTACTTC. It translates to CASSVAPGDLSQYF. Full variable domain (remainder filled in from reference TRBV9 and TRBJ2-5): DSGVTQTPKHLITATGQRVTLRCSPRSGDLSVYWYQQSLDQGLQFLIQYYNGEERAKGNILERFSAQQFPDLHSELNLSSLELGDSALYFCASSVAPGDLSQYFGPGTRLLVL.

This CDR3 is CASSTIGTSGPAGAKNIQYF. In DNA form, the CDR3 reads TGTGCCAGCAGTACTATCGGGACTAGCGGTCCTGCCGGGGCCAAAAACATTCAGTACTTC. V usage is TRBV12-3 or TRBV12-4 and J usage is TRBJ2-4; 11 positions match TRBD2. The length of the CDR3 is 20 residues. V lost 5 bases to trimming and J lost 1 base; unmatched junction nucleotides: 16.

This clonotype was recorded a few times. The V gene is TRBV6-1, the J gene TRBJ1-2, with TRBD1 matching over 8 bases. The CDR3 runs to 15 residues. Germline CDR1 is MNHNS and CDR2 is SASEGT. V gave up 7 bases and J gave up 5 bases; unmatched junction bases: 12. This CDR3 is CASNHLDRGVYGYTF. The CDR3 DNA reads TGTGCCAGCAACCACTTAGACAGGGGCGTTTATGGCTACACCTTC.

The chain combines TRBV19 with TRBJ2-7; D gene uncertain. The ends were cut back, 1 base at V and 7 bases at J, with 14 bases in the middle. CDR3 length: 14 residues. Germline V gene sequence: CDR1 LNHDA, CDR2 SQIVND (reference sequence). For the CDR3, the DNA is TGTGCCAGTAGTATAGGGTCGCCAGGTGGTGAGCAGTACTTC. Amino acids: CASSIGSPGGEQYF.

The chain joins TRBV27 to TRBJ2-1; D might be TRBD2 (6 bases). The CDR3 has 17 residues. The germline V gene has CDR1 MNHEY and CDR2 SMNVEV (reference sequence). Trimming removed 5 bases from V and 3 bases from J, with 20 bases in between. CDR3 loop: CASSLRFLGDFYNEQFF. In DNA, the CDR3 is TGTGCCAGCAGTCTCCGCTTTTTGGGGGACTTCTACAATGAGCAGTTCTTC.

This clonotype was recorded a few times. The chain employs TRBV7-9 and TRBJ2-3; possibly TRBD2 for D (6 bases). CDR1 and CDR2 from the germline V gene are SEHNR and FQNEAQ (reference sequence). The ends were cut back, 4 bases at V and 0 bases at J, with 14 bases in the middle. This CDR3 has 16 amino acids. CDR3 bases: TGTGCCAGCAGCTATTGGTCAAGCGGGAGCACAGATACGCAGTATTTT. This gives the protein CASSYWSSGSTDTQYF. The full variable domain, completed using reference TRBV7-9 and TRBJ2-3, is DTGVSQNPRHKITKRGQNVTFRCDPISEHNRLYWYRQTLGQGPEFLTYFQNEAQLEKSRLLSDRFSAERPKGSFSTLEIQRTEQGDSAMYLCASSYWSSGSTDTQYFGPGTRLTVL.

This sequence joins TRBV19 and TRBJ1-2; possibly TRBD1 for D (5 bases). The CDR3 covers 16 residues. The V end was cut by 5 bases, the J end by 2 bases, with 18 bases between. Per the germline V gene, CDR1 is LNHDA and CDR2 is SQIVND (reference sequence). The DNA of the CDR3 is TGTGCCAGTAGTGGACCCAGACAGCGCCACAACTATGGCTACACCTTC. The encoded protein is CASSGPRQRHNYGYTF.

J is TRBJ2-1 and V is TRBV11-2; 13 bases agree with TRBD2. CDR1 and CDR2 from the germline V gene are SGHAT and FQNNGV. This CDR3 comprises 15 residues. V dropped 5 bases and J dropped 8; count of bases not matched to a gene: 6. The CDR3, as DNA: TGTGCCAGCAGCATGACTAGCGGGAGGCCGTATGAGCAGTTCTTC. As protein: CASSMTSGRPYEQFF. Full variable domain (remainder filled in from reference TRBV11-2 and TRBJ2-1): EAGVAQSPRYKIIEKRQSVAFWCNPISGHATLYWYQQILGQGPKLLIQFQNNGVVDDSQLPKDRFSAERLKGVDSTLKIQPAKLEDSAVYLCASSMTSGRPYEQFFGPGTRLTVL.

CDR3 residues: CASTQGAGNTEAFF. The CDR3 bases are TGTGCCAGCACACAGGGGGCTGGGAACACTGAAGCTTTCTTT. The chain has TRBV7-2 and TRBJ1-1; 9 nucleotides agree with TRBD1. CDR3 length: 14 residues. The germline gives CDR1 SGHTA, CDR2 FQGNSA. Trimming removed 7 bases from V and 1 base from J; junction bases left unmatched: 4. Full variable domain (outside the CDR3, taken from reference TRBV7-2 and TRBJ1-1): GAGVSQSPSNKVTEKGKDVELRCDPISGHTALYWYRQSLGQGLEFLIYFQGNSAPDKSGLPSDRFSAERTGGSVSTLTIQRTQQEDSAVYLCASTQGAGNTEAFFGQGTRLTVV.

This rearrangement joins TRBV6-6 to TRBJ2-7; D is unclear. The CDR3 runs to 12 residues. V lost 11 bases and J 1 base, leaving 12 bases between the germline ends. Germline CDR1 and CDR2: MNHNY and SVGAGI (reference sequence). CDR3 nucleotide sequence: TGTGCCGCCGGATATATTTCCTACGAGCAGTACTTC. Translated, it gives CAAGYISYEQYF.

Turning to this clonotype: Just one base apart from a much larger clone, this may be a read error. J is TRBJ2-2 and V is TRBV7-6; the match to TRBD2 covers 13 bases. The germline CDR1 and CDR2 sequences are SGHVS and FNYEAQ. The CDR3 covers 16 residues. For the CDR3, the DNA is TGTGCCAGCACCTTACTGGGACTAGCGGGGACCGGGGAGCTGTTTTTT. It encodes CASTLLGLAGTGELFF.

The sample holds many counts of this clonotype. The V and J genes are TRBV10-3 and TRBJ2-5, with 8 bases that match TRBD1. CDR3 size: 15 residues. After removal of 0 bases from V and 5 bases from J, the junction contained 5 bases not matched to a gene. CDR1 and CDR2 from the germline V gene are ENHRY and SYGVKD. The CDR3 DNA is TGTGCCATCAGTGAGTCGGCAGGGGGCTCGGAGACCCAGTACTTC. This sequence encodes CAISESAGGSETQYF.

This chain connects TRBV28 to TRBJ2-7; D possibly matches TRBD1 or TRBD2 (5 bases each). The V end lost 5 bases, the J end lost 2 bases, and 16 bases lay between the germline ends. Germline V gene sequence: CDR1 MDHEN, CDR2 SYDVKM. This CDR3 is 15 amino acids long. CDR3: CASSPPFEGTYEQYF. The CDR3 coding sequence is TGTGCCAGCAGTCCGCCCTTTGAGGGGACCTACGAGCAGTACTTC.

This clonotype showed up just a few times. The gene calls are TRBV5-5 and TRBJ2-1, with TRBD2 matching 8 bases. The length of the CDR3 is 18 residues. The germline gives CDR1 SGHKS, CDR2 YYEKEE (reference sequence). The trim removed 2 bases at V and 2 bases at J, leaving 12 bases unmatched. CDR3 loop: CASSFSLAAGGAYNEQFF. In nucleotides, the CDR3 is TGTGCCAGCAGCTTCAGCTTGGCTGCGGGGGGCGCCTACAATGAGCAGTTCTTC.

V gene TRBV11-1 combines with J gene TRBJ2-3; 12 bases match TRBD2. V shed 5 bases, J shed 8 bases, and the junction held 20 bases outside the gene matches. This CDR3 comprises 19 residues. Per germline, CDR1 SGHAT and CDR2 FQDESV (reference sequence). The CDR3 nucleotides read TGTGCCAGCAGCCCCATCCTCTCGCTGACTAGCGGGAGTTGGGGTACGCAGTATTTT. Translation gives CASSPILSLTSGSWGTQYF.

V is TRBV5-1 and J is TRBJ2-7; TRBD1 matches at 9 bases. The CDR3 loop spans 15 amino acids. CDR1 SGHRS and CDR2 YFSETQ come from the germline V gene. Losses at the gene ends were 4 bases for V and 2 bases for J; bases not matched to a gene: 7. As DNA, the CDR3 is TGCGCCAGCAGCGGACCGGGACAGGGAACCTACGAGCAGTACTTC. It is translated as CASSGPGQGTYEQYF.

The chain is built from TRBV6-2 or TRBV6-3 and TRBJ2-1; 10 bases are a match to TRBD2. Losses at the gene ends were 7 bases for V and 3 bases for J; bases not matched to a gene: 6. The CDR3 loop spans 15 amino acids. Germline assignment: CDR1 MNHEY and CDR2 SVGEGT. The CDR3 sequence: CASTPTSGFYNEQFF. Here the CDR3 DNA reads TGTGCCAGCACCCCGACTAGCGGGTTCTACAATGAGCAGTTCTTC.

This clonotype was found once. V gene TRBV27 combines with J gene TRBJ2-1; D remains unclear. This CDR3 has 14 residues. CDR1 is MNHEY and CDR2 is SMNVEV in the germline V gene (reference sequence). Trimming stripped 8 bases from V and 0 bases from J, with 11 bases between. The CDR3 nucleotides read TGTGCCAGCTCCTGGACGAGCTCCTACAATGAGCAGTTCTTC. As protein: CASSWTSSYNEQFF.

This clonotype was found a few times. The chain is built from TRBV9 and TRBJ2-1; 9 positions match TRBD2. V lost 2 bases, J lost 5 bases, and 8 bases stayed unmatched. The CDR3 length is 16 residues. Germline V gene sequence: CDR1 SGDLS, CDR2 YYNGEE. The CDR3 reads CASSVTGTSKDNEQFF. The CDR3 region has the DNA TGTGCCAGCAGCGTGACCGGGACTAGCAAAGACAATGAGCAGTTCTTC.

This clonotype was seen only a few times. The rearrangement joins TRBV24-1 to TRBJ2-7; possible D gene TRBD1, 6 bases. Trimming took off 7 bases at V and 3 bases at J, with 21 bases between the two ends. The CDR3 consists of 16 residues. Looked up from germline, CDR1 is KGHDR and CDR2 is SFDVKD. CDR3 bases: TGTGCCACCAGGTTTATCGGGACACCTGAATGCTACGAGCAGTACTTC. Its protein is CATRFIGTPECYEQYF.

The chain joins TRBV14 to TRBJ1-2; D gene ambiguous. Germline-derived CDR1 and CDR2 are SGHDN and FVKESK. The CDR3 contains 13 residues. Trimming removed 3 bases at V and 7 bases at J, with 12 bases between. CDR3 sequence (DNA): TGTGCCAGCAGCCAGGGCACCTACTTTGGCTACACCTTC. Protein product: CASSQGTYFGYTF.